Listed here are 23 T cell receptor beta chains from one sample, sequenced in a study of response to subunit inactivated influenza vaccine. A single record per CDR3 protein comes from TCRdb applying MiXCR to the RT-PCR reads. The sample contains under 550,000 distinct CDR3 sequences, roughly 7.6% of which appear only once. Sequenced material: PBMCs from blood, taken 23 to 25 months after vaccination. These receptors were collected from a man aged 50-75 years who received an inactivated influenza vaccine.

This clonotype occurred once. A read error may be the cause here, since a much bigger clone is one base away. The chain carries TRBV5-1 and TRBJ2-3, with 10 bases that match TRBD1. This CDR3 contains 14 residues. Germline V gives CDR1 SGHRS, CDR2 YFSETQ. CDR3 in DNA: TGCGCCAGCAGCGTTGGACAGGGGGGCGATATGCAGTATTTT. Translating gives CASSVGQGGDMQYF.

This clonotype was seen at least ten times. V gene TRBV20-1 combines with J gene TRBJ1-6; 7 bases agree with TRBD1. Germline CDR1 DFQATT, CDR2 SNEGSKA (reference sequence). The CDR3 is made up of 15 amino acids. The J segment lost 9 bases and the V segment lost 2 bases, leaving 10 bases of the junction unmatched. The CDR3 protein is CSARRPDRQSSPLHF. The CDR3 DNA follows: TGCAGTGCTAGACGCCCGGACAGGCAAAGTTCACCCCTCCACTTT.

This clonotype was picked up a small number of times. The chain is built from TRBV12-3 or TRBV12-4 and TRBJ2-4, with D maybe TRBD1 (6 bases). V gave up 8 bases and J gave up 2 bases, with 10 bases separating them. The CDR3 totals 13 residues. CDR3 in DNA: TGTGCCAGCTTGGACAGCCCCAAAAACATTCAGTACTTC. Protein: CASLDSPKNIQYF.

The chain links TRBV21-1 to TRBJ2-1; the table assigns TRBD1, which was not confirmed against the DNA. TRBV21-1 represents a pseudogene. This CDR3 has 16 amino acids. The CDR3 DNA follows: TGTGCCAGCAGCCCTTTCCGGGACAGGGTTCTTGATGAGCAGTTCTTC. Amino acid sequence: CASSPFRDRVLDEQFF.

This clonotype has a count of ten or more. The chain joins TRBV20-1 to TRBJ2-1, with 7 bases identical to TRBD2. Germline assignment: CDR1 DFQATT and CDR2 SNEGSKA (reference sequence). With 3 bases clipped from V and 1 base from J, the junction kept 15 bases outside the gene matches. The CDR3 spans 18 residues. The CDR3 region has the DNA TGCAGTGCTAGGGTCTCCATTGCAATTAGCGGGTCCTACAATGAGCAGTTCTTC. This encodes CSARVSIAISGSYNEQFF.

This clonotype was recorded a few times. The chain couples TRBV4-2 to TRBJ1-2, with D perhaps TRBD1 (5 bases). This CDR3 comprises 15 residues. V was pared by 0 bases and J by 4 bases, with 12 bases between. Germline lookup yields CDR1 LGHNA and CDR2 YNFKEQ. CDR3 loop: CASSQDFGTGYGYTF. In DNA, the CDR3 is TGTGCCAGCAGCCAAGATTTCGGGACGGGCTATGGCTACACCTTC.

The chain links TRBV6-2 or TRBV6-3 to TRBJ2-3; 13 bases map to TRBD2. Trimming removed 2 bases from V and 2 bases from J; junction bases left unmatched: 7. The germline V gene encodes CDR1 MNHEY and CDR2 SVGEGT. This CDR3 comprises 18 residues. The CDR3 region has the DNA TGTGCCAGCAGTTACCCCCTGGGGACTAGCGGGGCCACAGATACGCAGTATTTT. This sequence encodes CASSYPLGTSGATDTQYF.

In this sample, this clonotype turned up a few times. The rearrangement uses TRBV12-3 or TRBV12-4 and TRBJ1-1, with TRBD1 matching over 10 bases. The CDR3 is made up of 15 amino acids. The J segment lost 3 bases and the V segment lost 5 bases, leaving 6 bases of the junction unmatched. This chain's CDR3 is CASSDLGQGDTEAFF. For the CDR3, the DNA is TGTGCCAGCAGTGATTTAGGACAGGGGGACACTGAAGCTTTCTTT.

V usage is TRBV28 and J usage is TRBJ1-2; D not certain. V was pared by 4 bases and J by 2 bases, with 5 bases between. The CDR3 has 12 residues. CDR1 MDHEN and CDR2 SYDVKM come from the germline V gene. Written as DNA, the CDR3 is TGTGCCAGCAGTTGGAACAACTATGGCTACACCTTC. Its translation: CASSWNNYGYTF.

In its sample, this clonotype was seen many times. The V call is TRBV9, the J call TRBJ2-1; 12 positions agree with TRBD2. There are 16 residues in the CDR3. J gave up 12 bases and V 4 bases, and 14 bases lay outside the gene matches. CDR1 is SGDLS, CDR2 YYNGEE, per germline. The CDR3 DNA follows: TGTGCCAGCAGCTCCGGACTAGCGGGGCTGGGTCTGGCGCAGTTCTTC. Protein: CASSSGLAGLGLAQFF.

This clonotype was counted ten times or more. V usage is TRBV3-1 and J usage is TRBJ2-3; 8 nucleotides agree with TRBD2. The V gene's germline CDR1 is LGHDT and CDR2 YNNKEL (reference sequence). V gave up 0 bases and J gave up 4 bases; unmatched junction bases: 9. This CDR3 contains 17 residues. Here the CDR3 reads CASSQDGGREVADTQYF. DNA of the CDR3: TGTGCCAGCAGCCAAGATGGAGGGCGGGAGGTTGCAGATACGCAGTATTTT.

This clonotype appeared a few times. V and J are TRBV2 and TRBJ1-1; TRBD1 matches 9 bases. With 6 bases clipped from V and 5 bases from J, the junction kept 7 bases outside the gene matches. This CDR3 spans 14 amino acids. Germline CDR1 SNHLY, CDR2 FYNNEI. The CDR3 region is CASRPTGGWTEAFF. CDR3 in DNA: TGTGCCAGCAGACCGACAGGGGGTTGGACTGAAGCTTTCTTT.

For the CDR3, the DNA is TGTGCCAGCAGGGGGGGGGACAATCAGCCCCAGCATTTT. Encoded protein: CASRGGDNQPQHF. The chain joins TRBV6-2 or TRBV6-3 to TRBJ1-5, with D tentatively TRBD1 (5 bases). V gave up 6 bases and J gave up 3 bases, with 9 bases separating them. The CDR3 runs 13 residues. Germline V gene data show CDR1 as MNHEY and CDR2 as SVGEGT.

The chain recombines TRBV7-8 with TRBJ2-1; 8 nucleotides agree with TRBD2. The CDR3 is 17 amino acids. Germline V gene data show CDR1 as SGHVS and CDR2 as FQNEAQ. V lost 5 bases, J lost 0 bases, and 9 bases stayed unmatched. The CDR3: CASSLLGTSGSYNEQFF. CDR3 nucleotide sequence: TGTGCCAGCAGCCTCCTCGGGACTAGTGGCTCCTACAATGAGCAGTTCTTC.

The rearrangement joins TRBV18 to TRBJ1-3; the D is unclear. Germline V gene sequence: CDR1 KGHSH, CDR2 LQKENI. This CDR3 comprises 16 residues. The ends were cut back, 6 bases at V and 0 bases at J, with 15 bases in the middle. The CDR3 loop is CASSPSPTRSGNTIYF. The CDR3 nucleotides read TGTGCCAGCTCCCCTTCGCCCACCCGCTCTGGAAACACCATATATTTT. Variable domain in full (rest from reference TRBV18 and TRBJ1-3): NAGVMQNPRHLVRRRGQEARLRCSPMKGHSHVYWYRQLPEEGLKFMVYLQKENIIDESGMPKERFSAEFPKEGPSILRIQQVVRGDSAAYFCASSPSPTRSGNTIYFGEGSWLTVV.

The table lists this clonotype with many counts. The chain couples TRBV7-9 to TRBJ2-1; 8 nucleotides align to TRBD2. V was clipped by 5 bases and J by 3 bases; unmatched bases: 12. Germline V gene lookup returns CDR1 SEHNR and CDR2 FQNEAQ (reference sequence). This CDR3 has 17 amino acids. In nucleotides, the CDR3 is TGTGCCAGCAGCCCAGCTGGGGTAGCGGGGCGCTACAATGAGCAGTTCTTC. It is translated as CASSPAGVAGRYNEQFF.

V usage is TRBV4-2 and J usage is TRBJ1-6; a possible D gene is TRBD1 (6 bases). Germline values: CDR1 LGHNA, CDR2 YNFKEQ. Deletions cut 1 base from V and 7 bases from J, with 14 bases between. The CDR3 contains 16 residues. The CDR3 region is CASSQVLGGNNSPLHF. The CDR3 region has the DNA TGTGCCAGCAGCCAAGTGTTGGGGGGCAACAATTCACCCCTCCACTTT.

This clonotype was detected only a few times. This rearrangement joins TRBV5-1 to TRBJ2-1; 10 nucleotides align to TRBD1. The V gene end was trimmed by 4 bases and the J gene end by 4 bases; junction bases not matched to a gene: 8. This CDR3 contains 16 residues. The germline V gene encodes CDR1 SGHRS and CDR2 YFSETQ. Here the CDR3 DNA reads TGCGCCAGCAGCCCCTGGACAGGGGGGATATACAATGAGCAGTTCTTC. It is translated as CASSPWTGGIYNEQFF.

This clonotype appeared many times. The rearrangement uses TRBV7-2 and TRBJ2-3, with D hard to call. CDR1 and CDR2 (germline): SGHTA, FQGNSA. CDR3 size: 12 residues. Trimming left V 3 bases short and J 3 bases short, with 4 bases between. CDR3 in amino acids: CASSFSTDTQYF. The CDR3, as DNA: TGTGCCAGCAGCTTTTCGACAGATACGCAGTATTTT.

This clonotype was counted ten times or more. This chain links TRBV3-1 with TRBJ2-4; TRBD2 matches 8 bases. The germline gives CDR1 LGHDT, CDR2 YNNKEL (reference sequence). The junction had 4 bases not matched to a gene; V was cut back by 1 base and J by 5 bases. The CDR3 has 15 amino acids. The CDR3 DNA reads TGTGCCAGCAGCCAAGCGGGGGGGCCGGAAAACATTCAGTACTTC. Translating it yields CASSQAGGPENIQYF.

There are many counts of this clonotype. The rearrangement uses TRBV7-2 and TRBJ1-1; TRBD1 agrees at 8 bases. Unmatched junction bases numbered 2, after V lost 4 bases and J lost 4 bases. Germline CDR1 is SGHTA and CDR2 is FQGNSA. The CDR3 is 13 amino acids. The CDR3 DNA sequence: TGTGCCAGCAGCTATACAGGGGGCACTGAAGCTTTCTTT. As protein: CASSYTGGTEAFF. The entire variable domain, with the rest obtained from reference TRBV7-2 and TRBJ1-1, is as follows: GAGVSQSPSNKVTEKGKDVELRCDPISGHTALYWYRQSLGQGLEFLIYFQGNSAPDKSGLPSDRFSAERTGGSVSTLTIQRTQQEDSAVYLCASSYTGGTEAFFGQGTRLTVV.

This clonotype was found a few times. This chain links TRBV5-1 with TRBJ1-6; no clear D. This CDR3 has 14 residues. The V and J ends lost 0 bases and 5 bases respectively, with 6 bases between them. Germline lookup yields CDR1 SGHRS and CDR2 YFSETQ. CDR3 DNA sequence: TGCGCCAGCAGCTTGGAGCAGGATAATTCACCCCTCCACTTT. It is translated as CASSLEQDNSPLHF.

The rearrangement uses TRBV5-1 and TRBJ1-1, with 9 bases lining up with TRBD1. The germline CDR1 and CDR2 sequences are SGHRS and YFSETQ. The CDR3 runs to 15 residues. The trim removed 2 bases at V and 1 base at J, leaving 3 bases unmatched. The CDR3 DNA reads as TGCGCCAGCAGCTTCTGGACAGGGGCGAACACTGAAGCTTTCTTT. It translates to CASSFWTGANTEAFF.